A single sample is the source of the 29 T cell receptor beta chains below, sequenced in a study of blood T cell repertoires in COVID-19. Repertoires were generated with immunoSEQ multiplex PCR, while TCRdb's copy carries only in-frame clones and drops some. The sample lists 150,000 or so clones, 80% to 90% occurring once. Sample: peripheral blood. Receptors were obtained from a woman aged 70-85 years with acute or convalescent COVID-19.

This clone was picked up a small number of times. The chain links TRBV28 to TRBJ1-6; the D is unclear. The ends were cut back, 3 bases at V and 9 bases at J, with 9 bases in the middle. The CDR3 totals 13 residues. Looked up from germline, CDR1 is MDHEN and CDR2 is SYDVKM. Written as DNA, the CDR3 is TGTGCCAGCAGTTTGGAGTTGAGTTCACCCCTCCACTTT. Translating gives CASSLELSSPLHF.

V gene TRBV15 combines with J gene TRBJ1-5, with D unresolved. The V gene's germline CDR1 is LNHNV and CDR2 YYDKDF (reference sequence). V lost 1 base, J lost 0 bases, and 19 bases lay in between. The CDR3 has 19 residues. The chain's CDR3 is CATSRVVGRGANSNQPQHF. DNA for the CDR3: TGTGCCACCAGCAGAGTAGTCGGCCGCGGAGCTAATAGCAATCAGCCCCAGCATTTT.

The chain recombines TRBV7-2 with TRBJ2-3, with D unresolved. This CDR3 has 11 residues. The V end was cut by 1 base, the J end by 7 bases, with 3 bases between. Germline V lookup: CDR1 SGHTA, CDR2 FQGNSA. For the CDR3, the DNA is TGTGCCAGCAGCTTAGACTATACGCAGTATTTT. Translated: CASSLDYTQYF.

This chain connects TRBV10-3 to TRBJ1-2; D is unresolved. Trimming pared 2 bases from V and 0 bases from J, leaving 7 bases between. CDR3 length equals 14 residues. Germline V gene lookup returns CDR1 ENHRY and CDR2 SYGVKD. The CDR3 DNA sequence: TGTGCCATCAGTGAGCCGACAACTAACTATGGCTACACCTTC. Protein sequence: CAISEPTTNYGYTF.

The rearrangement links TRBV28 to TRBJ2-1, with 7 bases lining up with TRBD1. The CDR3 contains 17 residues. With 4 bases clipped from V and 8 bases from J, the junction kept 17 bases outside the gene matches. Per the germline V gene, CDR1 is MDHEN and CDR2 is SYDVKM. CDR3 bases: TGTGCCAGCAGTTCGCCCCCGACAGGGATAAACCGGGATGAGCAGTTCTTC. Translating it yields CASSSPPTGINRDEQFF.

The V gene is TRBV2, the J gene TRBJ1-2; TRBD1 matches 8 bases. The V gene end was trimmed by 4 bases and the J gene end by 4 bases; junction bases not matched to a gene: 2. The CDR3 has 13 residues. CDR1 is SNHLY, CDR2 FYNNEI, per germline. Here the CDR3 DNA reads TGTGCCAGCAGTGCAGGGGGCCGCTATGGCTACACCTTC. It specifies CASSAGGRYGYTF.

The CDR3, as DNA: TGTGCCAGTAGCCGGGCTAGCGGGCAGAGGGGTGAGCAGTTCTTC. Protein product: CASSRASGQRGEQFF. This sequence joins TRBV19 and TRBJ2-1; 8 nucleotides line up with TRBD2. The ends lost 6 bases at V and 9 bases at J; junction bases unmatched: 13. The CDR3 runs 15 residues. Germline V gene lookup returns CDR1 LNHDA and CDR2 SQIVND (reference sequence).

The table lists this clone with a count of one. The rearrangement links TRBV4-3 to TRBJ1-4; D is unresolved. V gave up 1 base and J gave up 0 bases, with 12 bases separating them. This CDR3 contains 17 residues. Germline-derived CDR1 and CDR2 are LGHNA and YSLEER. CDR3 residues: CASSQVVPGATNEKLFF. The DNA for the CDR3 is TGCGCCAGCAGCCAAGTCGTGCCAGGCGCAACTAATGAAAAACTGTTTTTT.

The J gene is TRBJ2-3, the V gene TRBV4-3; D is possibly TRBD2 (5 bases). Germline V gene lookup returns CDR1 LGHNA and CDR2 YSLEER. This CDR3 region has 13 residues. Trimming took off 0 bases at V and 9 bases at J, with 10 bases between the two ends. The CDR3 is CASSQDSASTQYF. CDR3 DNA sequence: TGCGCCAGCAGCCAAGATTCGGCTAGCACGCAGTATTTT.

The rearrangement links TRBV27 to TRBJ2-6; no reliable D call. Trimming took 4 bases from V and 0 from J, leaving 19 bases between them. The CDR3 spans 19 residues. CDR1 MNHEY and CDR2 SMNVEV come from the germline V gene (reference sequence). For the CDR3, the DNA is TGTGCCAGCAGTTCCCAATGGGCCATGGCCAACTCTGGGGCCAACGTCCTGACTTTC. Translated: CASSSQWAMANSGANVLTF.

The J gene is TRBJ2-5, the V gene TRBV2; a possible D gene is TRBD1 (5 bases). The V end was cut by 5 bases, the J end by 5 bases, with 15 bases between. This CDR3 is built from 14 residues. The germline V gene has CDR1 SNHLY and CDR2 FYNNEI. The CDR3 reads CASSLPGIGETQYF. The CDR3, as DNA: TGTGCCAGCAGTCTCCCAGGGATAGGGGAGACCCAGTACTTC.

The chain joins TRBV2 to TRBJ1-5; D unresolved. V lost 1 base, J lost 0 bases, and 7 bases lay in between. Per the germline V gene, CDR1 is SNHLY and CDR2 is FYNNEI. This CDR3 has 15 residues. This CDR3 is CASSEGRNSNQPQHF. CDR3 nucleotide sequence: TGTGCCAGCAGTGAAGGCAGAAATAGCAATCAGCCCCAGCATTTT.

The chain links TRBV5-6 to TRBJ1-1; D not resolved. The ends were cut back, 2 bases at V and 4 bases at J, with 15 bases in the middle. Per germline, CDR1 SGHDT and CDR2 YYEEEE. The CDR3 runs to 15 residues. CDR3 nucleotides: TGTGCCAGCAGCTTTAGCTCGGGGAGTGTCACTGAAGCTTTCTTT. This gives the protein CASSFSSGSVTEAFF.

In its sample, this clone was seen a few times. This chain joins TRBV7-2 and TRBJ1-1, with TRBD1 matching 7 bases. CDR3 size: 12 residues. CDR1 is SGHTA, CDR2 FQGNSA, per germline. Germline trimming cut 7 bases from V and 10 bases from J; bases unmatched to any gene: 9. For the CDR3, the DNA is TGTGCCAGCAATTTGGAGGGGGCAACAGCTTTCTTT. It yields the protein CASNLEGATAFF.

The table lists this clone with a few counts. The chain links TRBV30 to TRBJ2-3; a weak D match, TRBD2 (6 bases). The V gene lost 7 bases and the J gene lost 0 bases, with 11 bases spanning the gap. The CDR3 length is 13 residues. CDR1 is GTSNPN and CDR2 is SVGIG in the germline V gene (reference sequence). The CDR3, as DNA: TGTGCCTTTACGAGCGGGAGCACAGATACGCAGTATTTT. Translation gives CAFTSGSTDTQYF.

The chain uses TRBV3-1 (or the pseudogene TRBV3-2) and TRBJ1-2; D is undetermined. The length of the CDR3 is 13 residues. From germline, CDR1 is LGHDT and CDR2 YNNKEL (reference sequence). Trimming removed 3 bases at V and 7 bases at J, with 12 bases between. The CDR3 spells CASSHGPGGGYTF. For the CDR3, the DNA is TGTGCCAGCAGCCATGGACCCGGAGGTGGCTACACCTTC.

J is TRBJ2-1 and V is TRBV6-2 or TRBV6-3, with TRBD2 matching over 8 bases. In germline, CDR1 is MNHEY, CDR2 SVGEGT. CDR3 length: 15 residues. V dropped 4 bases and J dropped 13; count of bases not matched to a gene: 15. DNA of the CDR3: TGTGCCAGCAGTTGGTTAGCGATCGGACGGGAGGGCCAGTTCTTC. Protein sequence: CASSWLAIGREGQFF.

The chain is built from TRBV12-3 or TRBV12-4 and TRBJ1-1; no definite D call. V lost 5 bases and J lost 10, with 14 bases in between. This CDR3 has 12 amino acids. CDR3 sequence (DNA): TGTGCCAGCAGTCCCCCCGGTGTCGGAGCTTTCTTT. It codes for CASSPPGVGAFF.

The chain has TRBV12-3 or TRBV12-4 and TRBJ2-1; D gene uncertain. With 3 bases removed from V and 6 bases from J, the gap between germline ends came to 9 bases. This CDR3 spans 13 amino acids. This CDR3 reads CASSFQQFNEQFF. The CDR3 DNA sequence: TGTGCCAGCAGTTTTCAACAGTTCAATGAGCAGTTCTTC.

The DNA of the CDR3 is TGTGCCAGTAGTATGGGGCCAAACACTGAAGCTTTCTTT. It codes for CASSMGPNTEAFF. The V and J genes are TRBV19 and TRBJ1-1; weak D call: TRBD1 (5 bases). The germline gives CDR1 LNHDA, CDR2 SQIVND (reference sequence). V lost 3 bases to trimming and J lost 2 bases, with 7 bases between them. CDR3 size: 13 residues.

The chain employs TRBV4-1 and TRBJ1-2; the D gene is possibly TRBD1 (5 bases). Trimming left V 1 base short and J 0 bases short, with 12 bases between. Germline V gives CDR1 MGHRA, CDR2 YSYEKL. The CDR3 has 16 amino acids. CDR3 bases: TGCGCCAGCAGCCAAGTTCCAGGGTCGACTAACTATGGCTACACCTTC. Translation: CASSQVPGSTNYGYTF.

The rearrangement joins TRBV6-2 or TRBV6-3 to TRBJ2-2, with D unresolved. In germline, CDR1 is MNHEY, CDR2 SVGEGT. The CDR3 is 19 amino acids. Deletions cut 0 bases from V and 0 bases from J, with 17 bases between. CDR3 bases: TGTGCCAGCAGTTACTCTAGGTCAGGCGTTATAGCGAACACCGGGGAGCTGTTTTTT. Protein: CASSYSRSGVIANTGELFF.

The gene calls are TRBV5-1 and TRBJ2-5; D not resolved. This CDR3 is built from 16 residues. Trimming removed 0 bases at V and 2 bases at J, with 14 bases between. Per the germline V gene, CDR1 is SGHRS and CDR2 is YFSETQ. This CDR3 reads CASSLEAVRRQETQYF. In nucleotides, the CDR3 is TGCGCCAGCAGCTTGGAGGCGGTGCGGAGACAAGAGACCCAGTACTTC. The complete variable domain, with remaining parts taken from reference TRBV5-1 and TRBJ2-5, reads KAGVTQTPRYLIKTRGQQVTLSCSPISGHRSVSWYQQTPGQGLQFLFEYFSETQRNKGNFPGRFSGRQFSNSRSEMNVSTLELGDSALYLCASSLEAVRRQETQYFGPGTRLLVL.

This clone was observed a few times. J is TRBJ1-1 and V is TRBV12-3 or TRBV12-4, with 8 bases lining up with TRBD1. The CDR3 has 13 amino acids. The J segment lost 8 bases and the V segment lost 5 bases, leaving 7 bases of the junction unmatched. CDR3 bases: TGTGCCAGCAGTCCCACGGGGACAGGCGAAGCTTTCTTT. Protein product: CASSPTGTGEAFF.

This CDR3 is CARSLAGAFDQPQHF. CDR3 in DNA: TGTGCCAGAAGCTTAGCGGGGGCATTTGATCAGCCCCAGCATTTT. J is TRBJ1-5 and V is TRBV5-3, with D maybe TRBD1 (6 bases). TRBV5-3 is an ORF, with its function uncertain. There are 15 residues in the CDR3. Trimming removed 2 bases at V and 5 bases at J, with 14 bases between.

The chain combines TRBV9 with TRBJ1-4, with TRBD1 as a possible D gene (5 bases). This CDR3 is 16 amino acids long. Looked up from germline, CDR1 is SGDLS and CDR2 is YYNGEE. V gave up 3 bases and J gave up 5 bases, with 17 bases separating them. The CDR3 spells CASSGGRAGKNEKLFF. Here the CDR3 DNA reads TGTGCCAGCAGCGGCGGCCGAGCAGGGAAAAATGAAAAACTGTTTTTT.

The J gene is TRBJ2-5, the V gene TRBV6-2 or TRBV6-3; TRBD2 might be the D (6 bases). Germline lookup yields CDR1 MNHEY and CDR2 SVGEGT. The CDR3 consists of 15 residues. The V gene lost 6 bases and the J gene lost 1 base, with 15 bases spanning the gap. The CDR3 loop is CASSTTGTLQETQYF. In DNA, the CDR3 is TGTGCCAGCAGCACCACCGGGACTCTCCAAGAGACCCAGTACTTC.

J is TRBJ1-4 and V is TRBV7-9; D is unresolved. V was shortened by 4 bases and J by 6 bases, with 12 bases between the two germline ends. This CDR3 contains 14 residues. Germline V gene lookup returns CDR1 SEHNR and CDR2 FQNEAQ (reference sequence). The CDR3 DNA follows: TGTGCCAGCAGCTCTCCCCCGGCGGATGAAAAACTGTTTTTT. Translation: CASSSPPADEKLFF.

The chain is built from TRBV5-5 and TRBJ1-4; TRBD1 agrees at 7 bases. The CDR3 covers 15 residues. Germline loops: CDR1 SGHKS, CDR2 YYEKEE (reference sequence). Unmatched junction bases numbered 12, after V lost 7 bases and J lost 6 bases. The CDR3 reads CASGQQQGRHEKLFF. The CDR3 nucleotides read TGTGCCAGCGGACAGCAACAGGGGAGGCATGAAAAACTGTTTTTT.